The clone carrying this T cell receptor beta chain has only a few counts. What it binds is not known. Here immunoSEQ multiplex PCR was the method, and the copy in TCRdb shows in-frame clones only, minus some. Altogether about 120,000 clones are present, over 75% being singletons, with the ten largest covering more than 3%. V was clipped by 1 base and J by 0 bases, with 10 bases between them. This CDR3 is 16 amino acids long. Germline loops: CDR1 SGHNT, CDR2 YENEEA. The data were obtained in a study of T cell responses to AZD1222 COVID-19 vaccine. Overall study: Pooling covered second doses at about 4 or about 12 weeks.

Findings and limits, study-wide: Clonal diversity was possibly underestimated, and the donors were mostly white British, with more females. Just a handful of AZD1222 recipients were seropositive at baseline.

The V call is TRBV11-3, the J call TRBJ1-5; D is uncertain. The clonotype comes from an adult in good health. Source: peripheral blood, taken on day 0 of AZD1222 vaccination. CDR3: CASSLAGNYSNQPQHF. Written as DNA, the CDR3 is TGTGCCAGCAGCTTAGCGGGAAATTATAGCAATCAGCCCCAGCATTTT. Full variable domain (outside the CDR3, taken from reference TRBV11-3 and TRBJ1-5): EAGVVQSPRYKIIEKKQPVAFWCNPISGHNTLYWYLQNLGQGPELLIRYENEEAVDDSQLPKDRFSAERLKGVDSTLKIQPAELGDSAVYLCASSLAGNYSNQPQHFGDGTRLSIL.